One sample yielded the 18 T cell receptor beta chains listed below, sequenced in a study of blood T cell repertoires in COVID-19. Sequencing was performed with immunoSEQ multiplex PCR; in TCRdb, only in-frame clones are kept and a portion is missing. The data hold hundreds of thousands of clones, with approximately 81% observed a single time. Sequencing used peripheral blood. The receptor set was obtained from a woman aged 80 or over with acute or convalescent COVID-19.

The chain is built from TRBV20-1 and TRBJ1-2; D gene ambiguous. This CDR3 is built from 11 residues. V gave up 3 bases and J gave up 4 bases, with 6 bases separating them. Germline CDR1 reads DFQATT; CDR2 reads SNEGSKA (reference sequence). The CDR3 sequence is CSASQSYGYTF. The CDR3 coding sequence is TGCAGTGCTAGTCAGTCCTATGGCTACACCTTC.

This chain links TRBV7-8 with TRBJ1-6; D call uncertain. This CDR3 region has 14 residues. With 1 base removed from V and 5 bases from J, the gap between germline ends came to 6 bases. Germline-derived CDR1 and CDR2 are SGHVS and FQNEAQ. In DNA, the CDR3 is TGTGCCAGCAGCTTAGGCGGAAATAATTCACCCCTCCACTTT. This translates into CASSLGGNNSPLHF.

As for this clone: One base away lies a much larger clone, so this may be a sequencing read error. The CDR3 sequence is CATHAGGPGGYTF. CDR3 bases: TGTGCCACCCACGCCGGGGGGCCGGGGGGCTACACCTTC. The chain couples TRBV30 to TRBJ1-2, with a weak D call TRBD1 (6 bases). The CDR3 has 13 amino acids. Germline assignment: CDR1 GTSNPN and CDR2 SVGIG (reference sequence). Trimming cost V 8 bases and J 8 bases, with 21 bases left between them.

The chain employs TRBV28 and TRBJ1-1, with TRBD1 as a possible D gene (6 bases). Germline CDR1 MDHEN, CDR2 SYDVKM. V was clipped by 11 bases and J by 5 bases, with 27 bases between them. CDR3 length: 16 residues. The CDR3 DNA follows: TGTGCCGCGCCCCCCCCGGGGGGCAAAGGGTGGACTGAAGCTTTCTTT. Translated: CAAPPPGGKGWTEAFF. Looking up the rest from reference TRBV28 and TRBJ1-1 gives the full variable domain: DVKVTQSSRYLVKRTGEKVFLECVQDMDHENMFWYRQDPGLGLRLIYFSYDVKMKEKGDIPEGYSVSREKKERFSLILESASTNQTSMYLCAAPPPGGKGWTEAFFGQGTRLTVV.

The chain couples TRBV27 to TRBJ2-3; tentative D call: TRBD2 (5 bases). Per the germline V gene, CDR1 is MNHEY and CDR2 is SMNVEV (reference sequence). This CDR3 is 14 amino acids long. V gave up 7 bases and J gave up 2 bases, with 13 bases separating them. Written as DNA, the CDR3 is TGTGCCAGCACCAAACTAGGACCCACAGATACGCAGTATTTT. Amino acids: CASTKLGPTDTQYF.

The CDR3 sequence: CASSPAAGTTGNTIYF. CDR3 DNA sequence: TGTGCCAGCAGCCCAGCAGCGGGGACTACTGGAAACACCATATATTTT. The rearrangement joins TRBV7-2 to TRBJ1-3, with a tentative D call TRBD1 (5 bases). There are 16 residues in the CDR3. Germline V CDR1 and CDR2: SGHTA, FQGNSA. V was pared by 5 bases and J by 2 bases, with 16 bases between.

The V gene is TRBV7-3, the J gene TRBJ1-6, with unresolved D. Trimming removed 4 bases from V and 2 bases from J, with 3 bases in between. CDR1 and CDR2 from the germline V gene are SGHTA and FQGTGA. CDR3 length: 13 residues. DNA for the CDR3: TGTGCCAGCAGCTCTACCTATAATTCACCCCTCCACTTT. Residues: CASSSTYNSPLHF. The complete variable domain, with remaining parts taken from reference TRBV7-3 and TRBJ1-6, reads GAGVSQTPSNKVTEKGKYVELRCDPISGHTALYWYRQSLGQGPEFLIYFQGTGAADDSGLPNDRFFAVRPEGSVSTLKIQRTERGDSAVYLCASSSTYNSPLHFGNGTRLTVT.

V is TRBV5-4 and J is TRBJ2-7; D perhaps matches TRBD2 (5 bases). Deletions cut 4 bases from V and 6 bases from J, with 11 bases between. The CDR3 has 12 amino acids. From germline, CDR1 is SGHNT and CDR2 YYREEE (reference sequence). CDR3 region: CASSANSGEQYF. CDR3 DNA: TGTGCCAGCAGCGCTAACAGCGGCGAGCAGTACTTC.

The sample holds a few counts of this clone. At the DNA level, this CDR3 is encoded by other sequences in the same sample as well. The rearrangement links TRBV7-3 to TRBJ1-1; tentative D call: TRBD1 (5 bases). V lost 2 bases and J lost 2, with 6 bases in between. The CDR3 length is 13 residues. Germline V lookup: CDR1 SGHTA, CDR2 FQGTGA. The CDR3 loop reads CASSLGANTEAFF. The CDR3 region has the DNA TGTGCCAGCAGCTTAGGGGCCAACACTGAAGCTTTCTTT.

The chain employs TRBV19 and TRBJ1-1; TRBD1 agrees at 10 bases. The CDR3 runs 17 residues. J gave up 3 bases and V 6 bases, and 13 bases lay outside the gene matches. Germline CDR1 reads LNHDA; CDR2 reads SQIVND (reference sequence). For the CDR3, the DNA is TGTGCCAGTAGAACGGGGAGGACAGGGGGAAGCGACACTGAAGCTTTCTTT. Its protein is CASRTGRTGGSDTEAFF.

This rearrangement joins TRBV5-1 to TRBJ1-2, with D unresolved. V was trimmed by 4 bases and J by 5 bases, leaving 24 bases between them. This CDR3 has 17 amino acids. The germline gives CDR1 SGHRS, CDR2 YFSETQ. Here the CDR3 reads CASSLSQSESGVYGYTF. As DNA, the CDR3 is TGCGCCAGCAGCCTCTCGCAGAGTGAATCGGGAGTGTATGGCTACACCTTC.

Points on this clone: Different DNA sequences within this sample yield the same CDR3. The rearrangement links TRBV10-3 to TRBJ1-1, with 8 bases matching TRBD1. The germline CDR1 and CDR2 sequences are ENHRY and SYGVKD. Trimming cost V 3 bases and J 1 base; bases outside gene matches: 1. The CDR3 is made up of 14 amino acids. CDR3 in DNA: TGTGCCATCAGTGAAGGACAGGGGAACACTGAAGCTTTCTTT. Encoded protein: CAISEGQGNTEAFF.

The count of this clone is one. This chain uses TRBV10-2 with TRBJ2-7; 8 bases are shared with TRBD2. The CDR3 totals 14 residues. The germline V gene has CDR1 WSHSY and CDR2 SAAADI. The ends lost 4 bases at V and 4 bases at J; junction bases unmatched: 6. The chain's CDR3 is CASSAAGGLYEQYF. The CDR3 DNA reads as TGCGCCAGCAGTGCGGCGGGAGGACTTTACGAGCAGTACTTC.

This chain joins TRBV6-1 and TRBJ1-3, with TRBD1 matching over 8 bases. CDR1 is MNHNS and CDR2 is SASEGT in the germline V gene. After removal of 4 bases from V and 1 base from J, the junction contained 9 bases not matched to a gene. The CDR3 loop spans 17 amino acids. The CDR3 here is CASSARTGSESGNTIYF. CDR3 bases: TGTGCCAGCAGTGCCAGGACAGGGTCGGAGTCTGGAAACACCATATATTTT.

The V call is TRBV21-1, the J call TRBJ1-2; TRBD1 is taken as the D call from the table, unchecked against the DNA. TRBV21-1 is described as a pseudogene. The CDR3 is 15 residues long. CDR3 DNA: TGTGCCAGCAGCTTTGGGACAGGGCTCAACTATGGCTACACCTTC. It is translated as CASSFGTGLNYGYTF.

The J gene is TRBJ1-2, the V gene TRBV7-2, with D possibly TRBD1 on 5 matching bases. The germline gives CDR1 SGHTA, CDR2 FQGNSA. The CDR3 contains 11 residues. The V end was cut by 7 bases, the J end by 10 bases, with 13 bases between. The CDR3 sequence is CASNLGGFYTF. The CDR3 DNA sequence: TGTGCCAGCAACTTGGGGGGATTCTACACCTTC.

The chain couples TRBV5-1 to TRBJ2-5; no firm D call. In germline, CDR1 is SGHRS, CDR2 YFSETQ. Trimming took off 4 bases at V and 0 bases at J, with 13 bases between the two ends. This CDR3 has 15 amino acids. This CDR3 reads CASSLTESYQETQYF. The CDR3 nucleotides read TGCGCCAGCAGCCTTACAGAATCGTACCAAGAGACCCAGTACTTC.

The count of this clone is one. CDR3 sequence reads: CASSPALSGYEQYF. CDR3 bases: TGTGCCAGCTCCCCAGCCCTTAGCGGGTACGAGCAGTACTTC. This chain links TRBV18 with TRBJ2-7, with 7 positions matching TRBD2. V shed 6 bases and J 4 bases; nucleotides not matched to a gene: 9. The CDR3 totals 14 residues. Per germline, CDR1 KGHSH and CDR2 LQKENI.